This TCR beta chain emerged from a study of response to subunit inactivated influenza vaccine. TCRdb reprocessed the RT-PCR reads with MiXCR, giving one entry per CDR3 protein. The repertoire consists of 650,000 to 800,000 distinct CDR3 sequences, with about 15% occurring once and the leading ten covering 5.5% to 7%. The V gene lost 5 bases and the J gene lost 4 bases, with 15 bases spanning the gap. This CDR3 spans 14 amino acids. The source was PBMCs from blood, collected less than 15 days before vaccination. This chain connects TRBV12-3 or TRBV12-4 to TRBJ2-7; D tentatively fits TRBD1 or TRBD2 (5 bases each). This receptor was obtained from a man in his fifties who received an inactivated influenza vaccine. The CDR3 protein is CASSLQGVSYEQYF. CDR3 nucleotides: TGTGCCAGCAGTCTTCAGGGAGTTAGTTACGAGCAGTACTTC.